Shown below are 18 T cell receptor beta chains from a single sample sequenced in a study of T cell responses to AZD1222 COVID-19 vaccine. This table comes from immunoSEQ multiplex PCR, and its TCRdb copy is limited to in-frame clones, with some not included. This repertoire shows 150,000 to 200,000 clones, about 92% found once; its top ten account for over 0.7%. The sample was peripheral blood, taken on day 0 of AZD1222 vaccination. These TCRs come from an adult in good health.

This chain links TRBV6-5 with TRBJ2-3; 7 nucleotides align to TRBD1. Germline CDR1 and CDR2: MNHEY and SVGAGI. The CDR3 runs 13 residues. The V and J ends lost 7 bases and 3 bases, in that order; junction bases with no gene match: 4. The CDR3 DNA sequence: TGTGCCAGCAAGAACAGGGGAACAGATACGCAGTATTTT. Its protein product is CASKNRGTDTQYF.

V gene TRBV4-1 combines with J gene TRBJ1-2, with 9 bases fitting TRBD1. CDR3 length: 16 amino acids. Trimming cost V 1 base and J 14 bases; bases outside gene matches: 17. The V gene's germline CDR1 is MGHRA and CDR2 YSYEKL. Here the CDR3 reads CASSQGTPGQGTLRTF. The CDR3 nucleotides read TGCGCCAGCAGCCAAGGGACCCCGGGACAGGGAACCCTCCGAACCTTC.

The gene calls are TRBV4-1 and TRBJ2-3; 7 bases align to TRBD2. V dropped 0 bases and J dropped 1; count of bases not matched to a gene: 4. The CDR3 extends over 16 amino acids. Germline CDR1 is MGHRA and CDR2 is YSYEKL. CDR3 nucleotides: TGCGCCAGCAGCCAAGAGTCCGCGGGGGGCACAGATACGCAGTATTTT. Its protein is CASSQESAGGTDTQYF.

Written as DNA, the CDR3 is TGTGCCATCAGCGGGGGGCGCGACTATGGCTACACCTTC. It codes for CAISGGRDYGYTF. The V gene is TRBV10-3, the J gene TRBJ1-2; a weak D match, TRBD1 (6 bases). V lost 6 bases, J lost 3 bases, and 11 bases lay in between. This CDR3 contains 13 residues. Germline assignment: CDR1 ENHRY and CDR2 SYGVKD.

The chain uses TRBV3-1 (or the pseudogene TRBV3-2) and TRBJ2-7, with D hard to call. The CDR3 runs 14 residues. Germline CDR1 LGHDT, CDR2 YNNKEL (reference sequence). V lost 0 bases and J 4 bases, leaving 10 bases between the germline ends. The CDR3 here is CASSQDPGVYEQYF. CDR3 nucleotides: TGTGCCAGCAGCCAAGATCCGGGTGTATACGAGCAGTACTTC.

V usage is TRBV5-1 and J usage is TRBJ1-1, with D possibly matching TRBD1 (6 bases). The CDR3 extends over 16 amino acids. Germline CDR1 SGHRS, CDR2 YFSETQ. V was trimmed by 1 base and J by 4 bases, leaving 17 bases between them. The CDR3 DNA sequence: TGCGCCAGCAGCTTGTTTGGGGGGGCGCAGGGCACTGAAGCTTTCTTT. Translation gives CASSLFGGAQGTEAFF.

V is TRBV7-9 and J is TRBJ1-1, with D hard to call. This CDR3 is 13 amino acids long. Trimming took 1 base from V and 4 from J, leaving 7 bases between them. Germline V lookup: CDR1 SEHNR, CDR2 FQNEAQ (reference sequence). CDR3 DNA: TGTGCCAGCAGCTTAGACAGCTCCACTGAAGCTTTCTTT. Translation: CASSLDSSTEAFF.

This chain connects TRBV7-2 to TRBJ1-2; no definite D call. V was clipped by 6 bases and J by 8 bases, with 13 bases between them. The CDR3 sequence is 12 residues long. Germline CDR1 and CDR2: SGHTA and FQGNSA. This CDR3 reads CASSSNIGGYTF. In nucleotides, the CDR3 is TGTGCCAGCAGTTCGAATATCGGGGGCTACACCTTC.

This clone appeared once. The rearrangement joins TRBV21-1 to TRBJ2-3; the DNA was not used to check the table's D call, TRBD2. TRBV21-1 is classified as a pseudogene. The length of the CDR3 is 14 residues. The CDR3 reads CASSPTSFTDTQYF. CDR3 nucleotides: TGTGCCAGCAGCCCGACTAGCTTCACAGATACGCAGTATTTT.

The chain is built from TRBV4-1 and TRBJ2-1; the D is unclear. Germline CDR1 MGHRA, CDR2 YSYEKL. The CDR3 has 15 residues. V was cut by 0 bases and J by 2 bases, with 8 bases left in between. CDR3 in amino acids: CASSQDPGTYNEQFF. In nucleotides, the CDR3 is TGCGCCAGCAGCCAAGATCCCGGAACCTACAATGAGCAGTTCTTC.

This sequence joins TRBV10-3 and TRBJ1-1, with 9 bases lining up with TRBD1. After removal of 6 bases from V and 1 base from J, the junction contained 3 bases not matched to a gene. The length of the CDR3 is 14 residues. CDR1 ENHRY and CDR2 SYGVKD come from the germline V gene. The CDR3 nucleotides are TGTGCCATCAGGACGACAGGGGGGAACACTGAAGCTTTCTTT. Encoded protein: CAIRTTGGNTEAFF.

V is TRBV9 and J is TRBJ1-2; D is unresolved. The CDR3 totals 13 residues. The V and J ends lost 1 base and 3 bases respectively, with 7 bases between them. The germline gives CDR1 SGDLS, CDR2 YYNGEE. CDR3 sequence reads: CASSVRSDYGYTF. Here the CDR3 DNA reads TGTGCCAGCAGCGTAAGGTCAGACTATGGCTACACCTTC.

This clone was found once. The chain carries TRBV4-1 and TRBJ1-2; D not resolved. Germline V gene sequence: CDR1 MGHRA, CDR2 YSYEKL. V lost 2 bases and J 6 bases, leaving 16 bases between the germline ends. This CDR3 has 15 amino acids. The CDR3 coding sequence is TGCGCCAGCAGCCAATTGTCTCAGGTACCGGATGGCTACACCTTC. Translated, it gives CASSQLSQVPDGYTF.

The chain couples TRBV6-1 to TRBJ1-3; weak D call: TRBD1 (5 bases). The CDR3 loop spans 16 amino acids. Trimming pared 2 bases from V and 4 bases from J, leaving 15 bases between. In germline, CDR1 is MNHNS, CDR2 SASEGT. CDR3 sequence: CASSETLGPLGNTIYF. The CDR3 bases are TGTGCCAGCAGTGAAACGCTGGGACCGCTAGGAAACACCATATATTTT.

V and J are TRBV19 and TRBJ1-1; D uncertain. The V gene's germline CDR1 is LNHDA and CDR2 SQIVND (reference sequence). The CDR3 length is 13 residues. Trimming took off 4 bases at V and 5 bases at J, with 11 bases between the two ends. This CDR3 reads CASSTRLGTEAFF. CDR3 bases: TGTGCCAGTAGTACCCGACTGGGGACTGAAGCTTTCTTT.

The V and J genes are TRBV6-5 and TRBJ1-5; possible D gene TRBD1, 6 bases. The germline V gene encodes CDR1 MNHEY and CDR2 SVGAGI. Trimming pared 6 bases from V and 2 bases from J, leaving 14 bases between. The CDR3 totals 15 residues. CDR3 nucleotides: TGTGCCAGCAGGGAGGGACATCAAGGCAATCAGCCCCAGCATTTT. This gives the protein CASREGHQGNQPQHF.

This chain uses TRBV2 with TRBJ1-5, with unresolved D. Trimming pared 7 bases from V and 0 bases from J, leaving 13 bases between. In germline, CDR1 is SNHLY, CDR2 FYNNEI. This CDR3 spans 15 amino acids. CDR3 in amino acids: CASKSSRISNQPQHF. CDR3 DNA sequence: TGTGCCAGCAAATCATCACGAATTAGCAATCAGCCCCAGCATTTT.

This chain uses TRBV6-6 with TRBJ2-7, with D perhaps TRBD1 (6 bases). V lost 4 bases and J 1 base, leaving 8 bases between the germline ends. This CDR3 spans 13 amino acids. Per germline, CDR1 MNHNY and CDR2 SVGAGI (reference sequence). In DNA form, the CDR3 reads TGTGCCAGCAGTTTACAGGGATCCTACGAGCAGTACTTC. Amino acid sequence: CASSLQGSYEQYF.